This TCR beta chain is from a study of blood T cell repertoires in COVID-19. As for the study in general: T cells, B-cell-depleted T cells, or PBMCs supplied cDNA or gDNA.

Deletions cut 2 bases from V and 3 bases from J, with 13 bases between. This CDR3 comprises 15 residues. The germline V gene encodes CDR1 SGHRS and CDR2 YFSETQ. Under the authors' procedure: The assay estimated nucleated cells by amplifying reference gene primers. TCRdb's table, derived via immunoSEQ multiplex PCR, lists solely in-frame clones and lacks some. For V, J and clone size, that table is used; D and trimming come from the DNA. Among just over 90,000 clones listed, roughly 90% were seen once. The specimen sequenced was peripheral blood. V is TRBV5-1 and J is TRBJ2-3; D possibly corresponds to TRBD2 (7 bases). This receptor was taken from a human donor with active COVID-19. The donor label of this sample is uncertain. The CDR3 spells CASSFRGAITDTQYF. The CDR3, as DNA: TGCGCCAGCAGCTTTCGGGGGGCGATAACAGATACGCAGTATTTT.